The TCR beta chain under discussion was sequenced for a study of early T cells in non-severe SARS-CoV-2 infection. V was shortened by 5 bases and J by 0 bases, with 11 bases between the two germline ends. The CDR3 is 15 residues long. CDR1 MDHEN and CDR2 SYDVKM come from the germline V gene. This clonotype appeared many times. Attachment of unique molecular identifiers was made to individual cDNA molecules. MiXCR, run by TCRdb on the 5' RACE reads, gives a single entry per CDR3 protein. The data contain some 30,000 distinct CDR3 sequences, roughly 4.5% of them singletons. The gene calls are TRBV28 and TRBJ2-1, with a weak D call TRBD2 (6 bases). Sequencing was performed on whole blood, taken at baseline. The TCR comes from an adult who was a healthcare worker with PCR-confirmed SARS-CoV-2 infection or an uninfected control (not recorded which). The DNA for the CDR3 is TGTGCCAGCAGTCTGGACTACCGCTCCTACAATGAGCAGTTCTTC. This translates into CASSLDYRSYNEQFF. The variable domain in full, completed from reference TRBV28 and TRBJ2-1, reads DVKVTQSSRYLVKRTGEKVFLECVQDMDHENMFWYRQDPGLGLRLIYFSYDVKMKEKGDIPEGYSVSREKKERFSLILESASTNQTSMYLCASSLDYRSYNEQFFGPGTRLTVL.